This entry lists 12 T cell receptor beta chains sequenced from one sample in a study of early T cells in non-severe SARS-CoV-2 infection. From the 5' RACE reads, TCRdb called clonotypes with MiXCR, one entry per CDR3 protein. Of approximately 71,000 distinct CDR3 sequences in the sample, 12% were seen once. What was sequenced was whole blood. The receptors come from an adult who was a healthcare worker with PCR-confirmed SARS-CoV-2 infection or an uninfected control (not recorded which).

In its sample, this clonotype was seen a few times. The chain couples TRBV7-8 to TRBJ2-5, with D possibly matching TRBD2 (6 bases). This CDR3 is built from 15 residues. Trimming took off 7 bases at V and 1 base at J, with 16 bases between the two ends. CDR1 and CDR2 (germline): SGHVS, FQNEAQ. The CDR3: CASTPRGTLQETQYF. The CDR3 nucleotides read TGTGCCAGCACCCCTCGGGGGACCCTCCAAGAGACCCAGTACTTC.

This clonotype was seen a few times. The rearrangement uses TRBV6-5 and TRBJ2-1, with 14 bases fitting TRBD2. The length of the CDR3 is 15 residues. Germline CDR1 MNHEY, CDR2 SVGAGI. The ends lost 4 bases at V and 9 bases at J; junction bases unmatched: 5. CDR3: CASSSQGLAGVEQFF. The CDR3 DNA sequence: TGTGCCAGCAGTTCACAGGGACTAGCGGGAGTTGAGCAGTTCTTC.

This clonotype was seen only a few times. The J gene is TRBJ1-1, the V gene TRBV6-4; D might be TRBD1 (6 bases). The CDR3 sequence is 13 residues long. The V end was cut by 9 bases, the J end by 5 bases, with 16 bases between. Germline assignment: CDR1 MRHNA and CDR2 SNTAGT. In nucleotides, the CDR3 is TGTGCCAGTCGACAGGACCAAGGGACTGAAGCTTTCTTT. This encodes CASRQDQGTEAFF.

The V call is TRBV27, the J call TRBJ1-3; weak D call: TRBD1 (6 bases). The V end was cut by 0 bases, the J end by 9 bases, with 15 bases between. The germline V gene encodes CDR1 MNHEY and CDR2 SMNVEV (reference sequence). CDR3 length equals 15 residues. The CDR3 region is CASSLSGQPGGTIYF. The CDR3 DNA reads TGTGCCAGCAGTTTATCCGGACAGCCCGGGGGCACCATATATTTT.

In this sample, this clonotype turned up many times. The chain is built from TRBV12-3 or TRBV12-4 and TRBJ2-1; TRBD2 agrees at 9 bases. The CDR3 is 15 amino acids. The V segment lost 3 bases and the J segment 2 bases; nucleotides outside the gene matches: 2. The chain's CDR3 is CASSFSGGPYNEQFF. In DNA form, the CDR3 reads TGTGCCAGCAGTTTCAGCGGGGGGCCCTACAATGAGCAGTTCTTC.

The gene calls are TRBV7-8 and TRBJ1-2; weak D call: TRBD1 (5 bases). CDR1 SGHVS and CDR2 FQNEAQ come from the germline V gene. CDR3 length equals 16 residues. With 1 base removed from V and 5 bases from J, the gap between germline ends came to 17 bases. The chain's CDR3 is CASSLVSGFRAYGYTF. The CDR3 DNA follows: TGTGCCAGCAGCTTAGTGTCAGGGTTTCGGGCGTATGGCTACACCTTC.

This clonotype was seen at least ten times. The chain uses TRBV7-9 and TRBJ2-1; the match to TRBD2 covers 7 bases. V gave up 8 bases and J gave up 6 bases; unmatched junction bases: 10. Germline V gene lookup returns CDR1 SEHNR and CDR2 FQNEAQ (reference sequence). The CDR3 has 14 residues. The CDR3 DNA follows: TGTGCCAGCTCTAGCGGCCCAGCCGTCAATGAGCAGTTCTTC. It specifies CASSSGPAVNEQFF.

The chain combines TRBV12-3 or TRBV12-4 with TRBJ2-1; D is possibly TRBD2 (5 bases). This CDR3 spans 16 amino acids. V lost 1 base and J 5 bases, leaving 15 bases between the germline ends. The CDR3 DNA is TGTGCCAGCAGTTTAGGGTGGCGGGCGCAAGACAATGAGCAGTTCTTC. Translation gives CASSLGWRAQDNEQFF.

In this sample, this clonotype turned up a few times. The chain links TRBV5-1 to TRBJ2-7, with D perhaps matching TRBD1 or TRBD2 (6 bases each). The germline V and J ends were trimmed by 4 bases and 2 bases, with 13 bases remaining between them. The CDR3 loop spans 14 amino acids. In germline, CDR1 is SGHRS, CDR2 YFSETQ. The CDR3 sequence is CASSLRGDAYEQYF. The CDR3, as DNA: TGCGCCAGCAGCCTTAGGGGGGACGCCTACGAGCAGTACTTC.

This clonotype came up a few times. This chain joins TRBV24-1 and TRBJ1-5; TRBD1 is a possible D gene (5 bases). V lost 6 bases, J lost 7 bases, and 18 bases lay in between. The CDR3 has 15 residues. The germline V gene encodes CDR1 KGHDR and CDR2 SFDVKD. CDR3 coding DNA: TGTGCCACCAGTCCAGCGAAGGGGTCAGGCCAGCCCCAGCATTTT. Protein: CATSPAKGSGQPQHF.

Only a few counts were recorded for this clonotype. This chain uses TRBV29-1 with TRBJ2-1; TRBD1 aligns across 7 bases. This CDR3 has 12 amino acids. Germline V gene data show CDR1 as SQVTM and CDR2 as ANQGSEA. V shed 7 bases, J shed 8 bases, and the junction held 8 bases outside the gene matches. The CDR3 protein is CSAGDRVDEQFF. The CDR3 DNA sequence: TGCAGCGCAGGTGACAGGGTTGATGAGCAGTTCTTC.

V gene TRBV6-6 combines with J gene TRBJ1-1, with D perhaps matching TRBD1 (6 bases). From germline, CDR1 is MNHNY and CDR2 SVGAGI (reference sequence). CDR3 size: 16 residues. Trimming stripped 2 bases from V and 7 bases from J, with 20 bases between. The CDR3 reads CASSYTDTGRRGEAFF. In nucleotides, the CDR3 is TGTGCCAGCAGTTACACCGACACAGGGAGACGGGGTGAAGCTTTCTTT.